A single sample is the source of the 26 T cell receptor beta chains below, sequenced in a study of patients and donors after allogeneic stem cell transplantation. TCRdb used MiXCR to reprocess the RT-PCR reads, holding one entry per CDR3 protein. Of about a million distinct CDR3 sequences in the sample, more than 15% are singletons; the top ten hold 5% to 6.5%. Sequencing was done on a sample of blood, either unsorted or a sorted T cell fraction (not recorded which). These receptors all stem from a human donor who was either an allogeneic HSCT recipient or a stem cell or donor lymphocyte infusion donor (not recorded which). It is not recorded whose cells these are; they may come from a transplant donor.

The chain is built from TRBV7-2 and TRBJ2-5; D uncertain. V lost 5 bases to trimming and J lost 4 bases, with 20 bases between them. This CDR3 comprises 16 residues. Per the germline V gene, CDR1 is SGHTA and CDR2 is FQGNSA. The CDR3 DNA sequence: TGTGCCAGCAGCCGCCCCATGCCCGGGCGCACAGAGACCCAGTACTTC. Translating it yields CASSRPMPGRTETQYF.

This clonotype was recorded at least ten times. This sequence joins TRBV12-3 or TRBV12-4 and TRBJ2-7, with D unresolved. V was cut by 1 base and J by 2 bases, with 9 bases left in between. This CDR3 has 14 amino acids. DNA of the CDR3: TGTGCCAGCAGTTTAGAACGGTCCGCCTACGAGCAGTACTTC. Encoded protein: CASSLERSAYEQYF.

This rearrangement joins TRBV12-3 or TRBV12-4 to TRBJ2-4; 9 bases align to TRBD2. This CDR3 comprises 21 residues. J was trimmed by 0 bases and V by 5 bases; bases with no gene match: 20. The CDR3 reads CASSLYRGGGQEKIAKNIQYF. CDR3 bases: TGTGCCAGCAGTCTCTACCGCGGGGGGGGGCAGGAAAAGATAGCCAAAAACATTCAGTACTTC.

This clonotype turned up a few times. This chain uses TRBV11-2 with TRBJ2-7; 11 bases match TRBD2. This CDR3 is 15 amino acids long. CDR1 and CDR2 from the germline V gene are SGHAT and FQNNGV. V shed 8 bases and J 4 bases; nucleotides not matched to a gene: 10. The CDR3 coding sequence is TGTGCCAGCTTACGGCGTAGCGGGGGGGTTTACGAGCAGTACTTC. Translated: CASLRRSGGVYEQYF.

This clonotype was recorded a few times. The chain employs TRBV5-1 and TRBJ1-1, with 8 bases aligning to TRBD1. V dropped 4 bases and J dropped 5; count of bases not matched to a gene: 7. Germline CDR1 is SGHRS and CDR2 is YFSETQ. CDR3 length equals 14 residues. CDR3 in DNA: TGCGCCAGCAGCGGACTACAGGGGGAAACTGAAGCTTTCTTT. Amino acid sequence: CASSGLQGETEAFF.

CDR3: CASSLNFNEQYF. The DNA of the CDR3 is TGTGCCAGCAGCTTGAATTTCAACGAGCAGTACTTC. The chain has TRBV5-4 and TRBJ2-7; D call uncertain. This CDR3 is 12 amino acids long. Looked up from germline, CDR1 is SGHNT and CDR2 is YYREEE (reference sequence). Deletions cut 1 base from V and 5 bases from J, with 7 bases between.

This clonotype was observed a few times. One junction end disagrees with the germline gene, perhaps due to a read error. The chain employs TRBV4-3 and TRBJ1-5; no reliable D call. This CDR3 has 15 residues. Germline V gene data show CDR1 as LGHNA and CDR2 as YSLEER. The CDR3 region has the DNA TGCGCCAGCACCCAAGGCCTCTATAGCAATCAGCCCCAGCATTTT. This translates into CASTQGLYSNQPQHF.

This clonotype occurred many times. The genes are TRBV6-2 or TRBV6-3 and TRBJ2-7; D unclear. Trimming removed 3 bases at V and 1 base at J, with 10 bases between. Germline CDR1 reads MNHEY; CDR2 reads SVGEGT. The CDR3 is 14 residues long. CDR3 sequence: CASSYSSESYEQYF. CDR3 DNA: TGTGCCAGCAGTTATTCTTCGGAATCCTACGAGCAGTACTTC.

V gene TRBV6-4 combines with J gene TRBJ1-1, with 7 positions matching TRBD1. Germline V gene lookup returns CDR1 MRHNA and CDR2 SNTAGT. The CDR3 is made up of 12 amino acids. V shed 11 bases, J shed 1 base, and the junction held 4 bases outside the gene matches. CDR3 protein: CARGQENTEAFF. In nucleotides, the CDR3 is TGTGCCCGAGGACAGGAGAACACTGAAGCTTTCTTT.

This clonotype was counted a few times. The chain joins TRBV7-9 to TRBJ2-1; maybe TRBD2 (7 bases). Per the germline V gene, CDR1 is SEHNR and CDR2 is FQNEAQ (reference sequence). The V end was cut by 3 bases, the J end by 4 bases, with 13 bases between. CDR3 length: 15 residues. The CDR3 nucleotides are TGTGCCAGCAGCTTGGTGGGGGGGCCTTACAATGAGCAGTTCTTC. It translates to CASSLVGGPYNEQFF. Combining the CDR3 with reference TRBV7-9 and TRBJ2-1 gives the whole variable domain DTGVSQNPRHKITKRGQNVTFRCDPISEHNRLYWYRQTLGQGPEFLTYFQNEAQLEKSRLLSDRFSAERPKGSFSTLEIQRTEQGDSAMYLCASSLVGGPYNEQFFGPGTRLTVL.

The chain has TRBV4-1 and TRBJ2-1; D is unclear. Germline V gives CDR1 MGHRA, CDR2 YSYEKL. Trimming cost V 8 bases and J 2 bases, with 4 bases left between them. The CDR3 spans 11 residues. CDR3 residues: CASATYNEQFF. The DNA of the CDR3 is TGCGCCAGCGCCACCTACAATGAGCAGTTCTTC.

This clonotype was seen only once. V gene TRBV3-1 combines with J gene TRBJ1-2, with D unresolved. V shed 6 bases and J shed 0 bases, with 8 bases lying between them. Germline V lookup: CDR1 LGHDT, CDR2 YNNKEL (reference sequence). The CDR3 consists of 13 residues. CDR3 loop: CASSRTPNYGYTF. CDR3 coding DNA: TGTGCCAGCAGTCGGACCCCTAACTATGGCTACACCTTC.

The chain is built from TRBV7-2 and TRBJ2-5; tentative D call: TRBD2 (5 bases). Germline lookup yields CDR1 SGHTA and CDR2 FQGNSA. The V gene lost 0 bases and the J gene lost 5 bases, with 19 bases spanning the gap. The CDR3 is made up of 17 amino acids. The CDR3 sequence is CASSLALLATSGETQYF. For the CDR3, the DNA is TGTGCCAGCAGCTTAGCGTTGCTAGCCACGTCTGGGGAGACCCAGTACTTC.

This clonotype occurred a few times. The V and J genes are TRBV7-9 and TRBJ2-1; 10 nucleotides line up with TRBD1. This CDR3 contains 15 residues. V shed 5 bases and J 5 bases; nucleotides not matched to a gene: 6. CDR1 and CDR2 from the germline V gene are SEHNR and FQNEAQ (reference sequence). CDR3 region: CASSLDRGPHNEQFF. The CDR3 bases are TGTGCCAGCAGCCTAGACAGGGGGCCACACAATGAGCAGTTCTTC.

The CDR3 bases are TGTGCCAGCAGTATGAGGGGTAACTATGGCTACACCTTC. Its protein product is CASSMRGNYGYTF. The chain uses TRBV12-3 or TRBV12-4 and TRBJ1-2; D may be TRBD1 (5 bases). The CDR3 is made up of 13 amino acids. The V end was cut by 5 bases, the J end by 1 base, with 8 bases between.

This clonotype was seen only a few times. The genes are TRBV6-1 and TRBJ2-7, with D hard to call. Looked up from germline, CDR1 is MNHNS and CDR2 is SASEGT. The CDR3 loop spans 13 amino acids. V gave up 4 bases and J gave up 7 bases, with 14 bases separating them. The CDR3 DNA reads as TGTGCCAGCAGTGCAGGTACCTTGGGGGAGCAGTACTTC. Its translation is CASSAGTLGEQYF.

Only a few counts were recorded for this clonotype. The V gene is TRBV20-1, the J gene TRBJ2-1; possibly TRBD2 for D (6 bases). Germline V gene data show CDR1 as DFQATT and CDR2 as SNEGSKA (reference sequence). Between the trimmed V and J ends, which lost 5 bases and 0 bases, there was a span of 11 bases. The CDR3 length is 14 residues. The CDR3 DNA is TGCAGTGCTCCCCCCGGGAGCTCCTACAATGAGCAGTTCTTC. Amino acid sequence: CSAPPGSSYNEQFF.

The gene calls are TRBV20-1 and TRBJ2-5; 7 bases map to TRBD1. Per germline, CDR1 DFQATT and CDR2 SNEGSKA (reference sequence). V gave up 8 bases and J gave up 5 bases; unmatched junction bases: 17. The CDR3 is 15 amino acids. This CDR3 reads CSYTKGAVLLETQYF. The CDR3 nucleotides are TGCAGTTATACTAAGGGGGCGGTTCTTTTGGAGACCCAGTACTTC.

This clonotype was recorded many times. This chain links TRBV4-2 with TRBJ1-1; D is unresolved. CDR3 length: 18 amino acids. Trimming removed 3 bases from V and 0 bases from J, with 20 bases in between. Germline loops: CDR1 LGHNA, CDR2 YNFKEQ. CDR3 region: CASSHPQTGSILNTEAFF. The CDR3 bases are TGTGCCAGCAGCCATCCTCAAACGGGGTCAATTTTGAACACTGAAGCTTTCTTT.

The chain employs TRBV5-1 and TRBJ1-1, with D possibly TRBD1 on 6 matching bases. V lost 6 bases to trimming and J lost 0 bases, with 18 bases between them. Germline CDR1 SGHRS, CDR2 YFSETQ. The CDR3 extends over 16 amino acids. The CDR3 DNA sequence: TGCGCCAGCAACCCCAGGGGTGGAGGGATGAACACTGAAGCTTTCTTT. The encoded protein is CASNPRGGGMNTEAFF. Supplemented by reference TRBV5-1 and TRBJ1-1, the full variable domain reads KAGVTQTPRYLIKTRGQQVTLSCSPISGHRSVSWYQQTPGQGLQFLFEYFSETQRNKGNFPGRFSGRQFSNSRSEMNVSTLELGDSALYLCASNPRGGGMNTEAFFGQGTRLTVV.

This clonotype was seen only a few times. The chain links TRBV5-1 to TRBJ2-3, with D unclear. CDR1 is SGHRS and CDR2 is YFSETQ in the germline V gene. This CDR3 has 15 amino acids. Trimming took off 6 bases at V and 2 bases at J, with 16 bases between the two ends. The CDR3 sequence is CASNKGRKNTDTQYF. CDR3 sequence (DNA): TGCGCCAGCAACAAAGGGCGGAAGAACACAGATACGCAGTATTTT.

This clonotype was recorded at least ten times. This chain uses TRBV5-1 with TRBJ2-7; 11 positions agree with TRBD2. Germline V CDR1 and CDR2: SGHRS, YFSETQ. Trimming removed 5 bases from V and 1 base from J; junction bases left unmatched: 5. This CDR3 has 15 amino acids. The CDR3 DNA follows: TGCGCCAGCAGGGGGACTAGCGGTAATTCCTACGAGCAGTACTTC. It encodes CASRGTSGNSYEQYF.

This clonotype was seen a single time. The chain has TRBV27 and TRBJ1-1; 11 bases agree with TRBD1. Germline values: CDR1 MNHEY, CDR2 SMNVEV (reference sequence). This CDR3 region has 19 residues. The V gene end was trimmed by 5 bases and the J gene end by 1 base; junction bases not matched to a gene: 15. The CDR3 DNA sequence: TGTGCCAGCAGTCCTGGACAGGGGGCAACGTTTGGTAGGAACACTGAAGCTTTCTTT. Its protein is CASSPGQGATFGRNTEAFF.

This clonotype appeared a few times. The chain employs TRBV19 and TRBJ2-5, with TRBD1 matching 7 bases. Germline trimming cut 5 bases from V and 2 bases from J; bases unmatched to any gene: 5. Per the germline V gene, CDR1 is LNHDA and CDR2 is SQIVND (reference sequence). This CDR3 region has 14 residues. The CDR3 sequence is CASSGWTGQETQYF. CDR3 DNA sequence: TGTGCCAGTAGTGGCTGGACAGGTCAAGAGACCCAGTACTTC. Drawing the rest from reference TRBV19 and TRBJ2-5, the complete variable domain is DGGITQSPKYLFRKEGQNVTLSCEQNLNHDAMYWYRQDPGQGLRLIYYSQIVNDFQKGDIAEGYSVSREKKESFPLTVTSAQKNPTAFYLCASSGWTGQETQYFGPGTRLLVL.

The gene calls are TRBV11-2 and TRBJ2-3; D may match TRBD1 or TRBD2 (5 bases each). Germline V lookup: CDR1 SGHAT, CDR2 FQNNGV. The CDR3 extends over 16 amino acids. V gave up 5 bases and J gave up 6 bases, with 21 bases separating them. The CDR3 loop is CASSRLPLGVSDTQYF. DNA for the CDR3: TGTGCCAGCAGCCGTTTACCCTTGGGGGTTTCGGATACGCAGTATTTT.

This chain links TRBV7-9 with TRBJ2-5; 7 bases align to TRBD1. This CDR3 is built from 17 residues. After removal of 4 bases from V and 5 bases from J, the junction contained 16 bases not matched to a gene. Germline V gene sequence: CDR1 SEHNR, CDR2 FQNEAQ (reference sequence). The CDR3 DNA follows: TGTGCCAGCAGCTCCAGGGGGTCAGGGAAGGCGGGCGAGACCCAGTACTTC. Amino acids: CASSSRGSGKAGETQYF.